One T cell receptor beta chain is described in this entry. The data were obtained in a study of control samples from healthy donors and cancer patients. Here immunoSEQ multiplex PCR was the method, and the copy in TCRdb shows in-frame clones only, minus some. Among about 160,000 clones listed, 93% were seen once. In germline, CDR1 is MNHNS, CDR2 SASEGT. This CDR3 spans 15 amino acids. V shed 3 bases and J 7 bases; nucleotides not matched to a gene: 10. Source material: blood. The gene calls are TRBV6-1 and TRBJ2-7; TRBD1 aligns across 9 bases. The sequence came from a man younger than 35 in good health. CDR3 DNA sequence: TGTGCCAGCAGTGATCGGGACAGGGTGTGGGATGAGCAGTACTTC. Its protein product is CASSDRDRVWDEQYF.